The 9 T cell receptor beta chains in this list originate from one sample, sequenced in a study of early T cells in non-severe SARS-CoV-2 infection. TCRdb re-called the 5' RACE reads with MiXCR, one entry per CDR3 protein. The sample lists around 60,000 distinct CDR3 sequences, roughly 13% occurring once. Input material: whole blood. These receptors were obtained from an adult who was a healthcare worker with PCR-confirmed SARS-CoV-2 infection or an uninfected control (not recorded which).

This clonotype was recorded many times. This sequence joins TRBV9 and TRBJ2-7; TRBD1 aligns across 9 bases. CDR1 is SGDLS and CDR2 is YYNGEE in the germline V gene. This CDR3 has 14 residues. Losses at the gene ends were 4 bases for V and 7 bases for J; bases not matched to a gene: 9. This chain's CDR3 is CASSPWDREREQYF. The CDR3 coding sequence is TGTGCCAGCAGCCCCTGGGACAGGGAGAGAGAGCAGTACTTC.

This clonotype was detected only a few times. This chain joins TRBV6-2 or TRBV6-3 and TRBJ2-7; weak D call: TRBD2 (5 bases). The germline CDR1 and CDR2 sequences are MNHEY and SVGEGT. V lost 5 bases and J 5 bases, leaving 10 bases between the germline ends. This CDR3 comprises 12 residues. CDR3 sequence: CASSPTRDEQYF. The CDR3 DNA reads TGTGCCAGCAGTCCAACGAGGGACGAGCAGTACTTC.

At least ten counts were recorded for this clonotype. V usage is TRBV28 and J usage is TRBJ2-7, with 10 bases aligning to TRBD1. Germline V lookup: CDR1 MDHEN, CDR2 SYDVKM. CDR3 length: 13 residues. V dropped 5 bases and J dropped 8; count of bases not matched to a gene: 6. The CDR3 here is CASSPGTGVQQYF. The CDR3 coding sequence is TGTGCCAGCAGTCCCGGGACAGGGGTTCAGCAGTACTTC.

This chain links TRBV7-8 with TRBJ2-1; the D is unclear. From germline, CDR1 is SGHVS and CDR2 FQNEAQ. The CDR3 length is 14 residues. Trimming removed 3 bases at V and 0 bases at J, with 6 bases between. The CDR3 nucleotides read TGTGCCAGCAGCTTCACACACTCCTACAATGAGCAGTTCTTC. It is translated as CASSFTHSYNEQFF. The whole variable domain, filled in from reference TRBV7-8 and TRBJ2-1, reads GAGVSQSPRYKVAKRGQDVALRCDPISGHVSLFWYQQALGQGPEFLTYFQNEAQLDKSGLPSDRFFAERPEGSVSTLKIQRTQQEDSAVYLCASSFTHSYNEQFFGPGTRLTVL.

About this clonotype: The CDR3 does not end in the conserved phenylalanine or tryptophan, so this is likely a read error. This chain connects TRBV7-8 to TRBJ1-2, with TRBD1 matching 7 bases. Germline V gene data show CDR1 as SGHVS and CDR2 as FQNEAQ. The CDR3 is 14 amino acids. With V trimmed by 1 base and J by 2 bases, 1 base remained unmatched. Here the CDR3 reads CASSLETGNYGYTY. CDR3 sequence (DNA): TGTGCCAGCAGCTTAGAGACAGGGAACTATGGCTACACCTAC.

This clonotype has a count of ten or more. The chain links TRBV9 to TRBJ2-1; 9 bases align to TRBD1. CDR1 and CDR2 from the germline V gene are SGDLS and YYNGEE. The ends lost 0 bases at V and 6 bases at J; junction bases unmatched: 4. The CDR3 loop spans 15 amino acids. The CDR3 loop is CASSVAVTGGNEQFF. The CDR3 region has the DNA TGTGCCAGCAGCGTAGCGGTGACAGGGGGCAATGAGCAGTTCTTC.

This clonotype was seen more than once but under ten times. The CDR3 region is CASSYNRAGEAFF. For the CDR3, the DNA is TGTGCCAGCAGTTACAATAGGGCGGGTGAAGCTTTCTTT. V gene TRBV6-5 combines with J gene TRBJ1-1; no reliable D call. This CDR3 spans 13 amino acids. Germline CDR1 is MNHEY and CDR2 is SVGAGI. Trimming took off 2 bases at V and 7 bases at J, with 11 bases between the two ends.

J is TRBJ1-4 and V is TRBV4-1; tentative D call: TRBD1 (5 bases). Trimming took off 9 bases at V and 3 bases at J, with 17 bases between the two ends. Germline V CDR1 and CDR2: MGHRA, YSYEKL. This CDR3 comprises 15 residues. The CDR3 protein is CASFPGPGANEKLFF. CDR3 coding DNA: TGCGCCAGTTTTCCGGGACCGGGGGCTAATGAAAAACTGTTTTTT.

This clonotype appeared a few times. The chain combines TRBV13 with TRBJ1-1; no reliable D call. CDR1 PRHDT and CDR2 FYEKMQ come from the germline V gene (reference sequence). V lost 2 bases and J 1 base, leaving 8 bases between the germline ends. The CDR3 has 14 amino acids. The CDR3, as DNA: TGTGCCAGCAGCTTAAGCGGGCCGAACACTGAAGCTTTCTTT. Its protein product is CASSLSGPNTEAFF.